This T cell receptor beta chain was captured by sequencing in a study of PD-1 blockade in classical Hodgkin lymphoma. Generated by immunoSEQ multiplex PCR, the TCRdb table keeps only in-frame clones and is missing some. The repertoire holds about 21,000 clones, with 68% as singletons. There was relapse after autologous stem cell transplantation in every patient, and there was variation in brentuximab vedotin exposure. Germline values: CDR1 SGHVS, CDR2 FQNEAQ. This CDR3 spans 16 amino acids. V lost 1 base and J lost 7, with 17 bases in between. This clone rates as medium-sized. Sequencing was performed on peripheral blood mononuclear cells (PBMCs), taken at baseline. The chain links TRBV7-8 to TRBJ2-1; D possibly matches TRBD1 or TRBD2 (6 bases each). The clonotype comes from a human donor with classical Hodgkin lymphoma. The CDR3 DNA is TGTGCCAGCAGCTTAGGCCCGGGGGCTTTTGGGAATGAGCAGTTCTTC. Its protein is CASSLGPGAFGNEQFF.